This T cell receptor (beta chain) originates from a study of beta chain features in type 1 diabetes. Findings and limits, study-wide: Among patients with Type 1 diabetes, TCRB CDR3s were moderately but significantly shorter in every one of the four CD4+ subsets.

This CDR3 comprises 13 residues. With 4 bases clipped from V and 8 bases from J, the junction kept 5 bases outside the gene matches. Germline V gives CDR1 MNHEY, CDR2 SMNVEV (reference sequence). Investigators reverse transcribed all isolated RNA, so they sequenced expressed TCRB transcripts. The protocol was immunoSEQ multiplex PCR, while the TCRdb copy is restricted to in-frame clones and leaves out a portion. The data contain about 140,000 clones, about 9.7% of them seen just once; the ten biggest clones take up almost 0.65%. Purity above 98% was achieved in all sorted populations. A few counts support this clone. What it binds is unknown.

The receptor was isolated from a woman aged 40 to 50 in good health. The V gene is TRBV27, the J gene TRBJ1-2, with 9 positions matching TRBD1. The sequencing input was central memory CD4+ T cells from blood. CDR3 residues: CASSYWTGDGYTF. The CDR3 coding sequence is TGTGCCAGCAGTTATTGGACAGGGGACGGCTACACCTTC.